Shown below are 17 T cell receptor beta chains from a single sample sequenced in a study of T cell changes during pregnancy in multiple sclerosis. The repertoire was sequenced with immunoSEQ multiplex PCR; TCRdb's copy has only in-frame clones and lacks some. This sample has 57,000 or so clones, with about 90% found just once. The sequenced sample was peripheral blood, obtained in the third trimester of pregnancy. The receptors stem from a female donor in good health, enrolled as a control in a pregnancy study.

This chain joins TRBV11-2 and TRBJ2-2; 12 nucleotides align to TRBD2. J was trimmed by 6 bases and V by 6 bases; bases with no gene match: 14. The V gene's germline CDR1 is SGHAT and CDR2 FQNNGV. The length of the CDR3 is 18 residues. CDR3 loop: CASSPTRLAGVWAGELFF. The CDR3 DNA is TGTGCCAGCAGTCCAACCCGACTAGCGGGAGTGTGGGCCGGGGAGCTGTTTTTT.

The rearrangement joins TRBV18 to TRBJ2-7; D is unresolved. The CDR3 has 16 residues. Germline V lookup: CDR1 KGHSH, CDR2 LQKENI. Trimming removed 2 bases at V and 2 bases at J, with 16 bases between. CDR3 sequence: CASSPKVVLVTYEQYF. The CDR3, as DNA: TGTGCCAGCTCACCAAAAGTGGTGTTAGTCACCTACGAGCAGTACTTC.

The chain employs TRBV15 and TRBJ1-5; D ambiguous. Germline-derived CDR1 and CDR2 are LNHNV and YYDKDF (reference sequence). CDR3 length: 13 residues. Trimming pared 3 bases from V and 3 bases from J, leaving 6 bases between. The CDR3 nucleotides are TGTGCCACCAGCAGGGCTGACAATCAGCCCCAGCATTTT. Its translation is CATSRADNQPQHF.

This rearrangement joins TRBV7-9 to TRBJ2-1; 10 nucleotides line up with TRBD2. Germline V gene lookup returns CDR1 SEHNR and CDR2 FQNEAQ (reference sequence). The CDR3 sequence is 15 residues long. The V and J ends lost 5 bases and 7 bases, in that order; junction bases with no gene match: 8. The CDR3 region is CASSPLAGVSNEQFF. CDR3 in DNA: TGTGCCAGCAGCCCTCTAGCGGGAGTGAGTAATGAGCAGTTCTTC.

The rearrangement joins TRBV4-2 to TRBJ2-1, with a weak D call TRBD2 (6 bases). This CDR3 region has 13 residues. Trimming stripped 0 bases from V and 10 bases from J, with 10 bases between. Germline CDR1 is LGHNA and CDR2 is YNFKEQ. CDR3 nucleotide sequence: TGTGCCAGCAGCCAAGATTGGGCGGGAGAGCAGTTCTTC. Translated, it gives CASSQDWAGEQFF.

CDR3 nucleotides: TGTGCCAGCAGCCAATATGAGGCGATCACCGGGGAGCTGTTTTTT. This sequence encodes CASSQYEAITGELFF. V gene TRBV4-2 combines with J gene TRBJ2-2; the D is unclear. Germline V lookup: CDR1 LGHNA, CDR2 YNFKEQ. V was clipped by 2 bases and J by 4 bases, with 11 bases between them. The CDR3 is made up of 15 amino acids.

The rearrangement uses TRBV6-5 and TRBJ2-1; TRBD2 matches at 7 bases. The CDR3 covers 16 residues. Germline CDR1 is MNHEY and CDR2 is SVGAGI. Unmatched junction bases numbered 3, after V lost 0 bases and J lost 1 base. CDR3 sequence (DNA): TGTGCCAGCAGTTACTCTCGGGAGGCATCCTACAATGAGCAGTTCTTC. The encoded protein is CASSYSREASYNEQFF.

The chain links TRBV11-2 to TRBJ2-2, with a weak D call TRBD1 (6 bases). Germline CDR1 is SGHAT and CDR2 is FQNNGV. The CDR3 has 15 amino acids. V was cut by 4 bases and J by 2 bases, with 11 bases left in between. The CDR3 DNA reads TGTGCCAGCAGCTCCGGGACATTTAACACCGGGGAGCTGTTTTTT. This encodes CASSSGTFNTGELFF. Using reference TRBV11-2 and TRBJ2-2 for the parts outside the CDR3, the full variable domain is EAGVAQSPRYKIIEKRQSVAFWCNPISGHATLYWYQQILGQGPKLLIQFQNNGVVDDSQLPKDRFSAERLKGVDSTLKIQPAKLEDSAVYLCASSSGTFNTGELFFGEGSRLTVL.

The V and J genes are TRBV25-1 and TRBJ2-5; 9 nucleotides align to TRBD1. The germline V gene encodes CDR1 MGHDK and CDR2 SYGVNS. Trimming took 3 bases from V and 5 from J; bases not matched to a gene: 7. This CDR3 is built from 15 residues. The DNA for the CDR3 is TGTGCCAGCAGTGAGGGACAGGGAAGGACGGAGACCCAGTACTTC. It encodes CASSEGQGRTETQYF.

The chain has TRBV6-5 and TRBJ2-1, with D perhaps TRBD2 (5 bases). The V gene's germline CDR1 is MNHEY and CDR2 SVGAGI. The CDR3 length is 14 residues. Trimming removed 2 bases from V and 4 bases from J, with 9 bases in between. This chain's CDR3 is CASSYTPGYNEQFF. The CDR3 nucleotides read TGTGCCAGCAGTTACACCCCGGGGTACAATGAGCAGTTCTTC.

The CDR3 protein is CASSLGVLAGAYEQYF. DNA for the CDR3: TGTGCCAGCAGCTTAGGGGTACTAGCGGGAGCCTACGAGCAGTACTTC. The chain carries TRBV7-8 and TRBJ2-7; 11 bases agree with TRBD2. Losses at the gene ends were 1 base for V and 2 bases for J; bases not matched to a gene: 4. Germline CDR1 and CDR2: SGHVS and FQNEAQ. This CDR3 is 16 amino acids long. The full variable domain, rest sourced from reference TRBV7-8 and TRBJ2-7, is GAGVSQSPRYKVAKRGQDVALRCDPISGHVSLFWYQQALGQGPEFLTYFQNEAQLDKSGLPSDRFFAERPEGSVSTLKIQRTQQEDSAVYLCASSLGVLAGAYEQYFGPGTRLTVT.

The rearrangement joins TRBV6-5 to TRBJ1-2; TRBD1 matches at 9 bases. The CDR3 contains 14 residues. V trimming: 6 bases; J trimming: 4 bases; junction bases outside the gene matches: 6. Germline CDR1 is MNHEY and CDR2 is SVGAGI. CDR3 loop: CASRKGQGSYGYTF. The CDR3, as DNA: TGTGCCAGCAGAAAGGGACAGGGAAGCTATGGCTACACCTTC.

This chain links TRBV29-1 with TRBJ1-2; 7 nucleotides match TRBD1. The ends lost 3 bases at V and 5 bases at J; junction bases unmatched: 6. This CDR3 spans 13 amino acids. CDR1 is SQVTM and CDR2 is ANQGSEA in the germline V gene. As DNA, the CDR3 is TGCAGCGTTGATGACAGGGCTGAATATGGCTACACCTTC. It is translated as CSVDDRAEYGYTF.

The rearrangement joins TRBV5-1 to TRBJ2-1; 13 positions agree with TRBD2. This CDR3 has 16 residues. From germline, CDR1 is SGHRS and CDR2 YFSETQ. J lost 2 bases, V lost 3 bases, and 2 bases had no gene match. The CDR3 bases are TGCGCCAGCAGCTCAACTAGCGGGGGGGCCTACAATGAGCAGTTCTTC. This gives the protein CASSSTSGGAYNEQFF.

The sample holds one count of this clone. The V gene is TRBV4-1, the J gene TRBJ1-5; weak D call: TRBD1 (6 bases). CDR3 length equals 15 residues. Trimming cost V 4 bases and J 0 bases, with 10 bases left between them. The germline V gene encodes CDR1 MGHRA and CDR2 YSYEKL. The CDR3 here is CASSLGTYSNQPQHF. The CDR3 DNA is TGCGCCAGCAGCCTAGGGACATATAGCAATCAGCCCCAGCATTTT.

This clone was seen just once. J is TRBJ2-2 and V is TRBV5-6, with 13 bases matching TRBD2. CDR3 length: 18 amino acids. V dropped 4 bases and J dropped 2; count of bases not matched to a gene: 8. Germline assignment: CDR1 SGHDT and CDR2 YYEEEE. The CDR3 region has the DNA TGTGCCAGCAGCCCGAGACTAGCGGGAGGCCAAAACACCGGGGAGCTGTTTTTT. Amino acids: CASSPRLAGGQNTGELFF.

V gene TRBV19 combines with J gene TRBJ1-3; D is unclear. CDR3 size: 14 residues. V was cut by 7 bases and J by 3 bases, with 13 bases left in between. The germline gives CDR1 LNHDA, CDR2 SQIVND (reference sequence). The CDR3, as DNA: TGTGCCAGTAATCACAACGGAGATGGAAACACCATATATTTT. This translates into CASNHNGDGNTIYF.